This T cell receptor (beta chain) came from a study of glioma-infiltrating T cells after dendritic cell vaccination. Assay used: immunoSEQ multiplex PCR; TCRdb lists only in-frame clones, some missing. This sample has 95,000 or so clones, with 85% found just once. Germline CDR1 and CDR2: LGHNT and FRNRAP. The CDR3 runs 14 residues. V lost 6 bases, J lost 4 bases, and 15 bases lay in between. All glioblastoma patients lacked an isocitrate dehydrogenase mutation. The specimen was blood, collected before dendritic cell vaccination. This receptor was identified in a human donor with glioblastoma. This chain links TRBV12-5 with TRBJ1-2; D perhaps matches TRBD1 (5 bases). The CDR3 reads CASGAGGALYGYTF. The CDR3 DNA sequence: TGTGCTAGTGGGGCCGGAGGGGCTCTCTATGGCTACACCTTC.